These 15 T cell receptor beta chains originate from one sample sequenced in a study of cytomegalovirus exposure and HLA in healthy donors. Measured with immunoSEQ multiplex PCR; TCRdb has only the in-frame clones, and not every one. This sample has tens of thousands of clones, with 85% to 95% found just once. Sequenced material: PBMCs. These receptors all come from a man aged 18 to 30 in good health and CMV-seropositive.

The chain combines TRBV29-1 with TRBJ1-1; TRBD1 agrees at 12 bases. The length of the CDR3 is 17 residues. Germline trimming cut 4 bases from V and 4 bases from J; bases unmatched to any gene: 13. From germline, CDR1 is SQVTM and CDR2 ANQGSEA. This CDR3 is CSVVLRDRGLDVTEAFF. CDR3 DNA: TGCAGCGTTGTGCTCCGGGACAGGGGGCTTGATGTCACTGAAGCTTTCTTT.

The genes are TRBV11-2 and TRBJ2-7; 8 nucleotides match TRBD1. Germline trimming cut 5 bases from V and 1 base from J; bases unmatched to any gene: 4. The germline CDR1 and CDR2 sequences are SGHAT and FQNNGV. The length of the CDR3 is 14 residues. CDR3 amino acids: CASSARTGSYEQYF. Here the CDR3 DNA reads TGTGCCAGCAGCGCCCGGACAGGGTCCTACGAGCAGTACTTC.

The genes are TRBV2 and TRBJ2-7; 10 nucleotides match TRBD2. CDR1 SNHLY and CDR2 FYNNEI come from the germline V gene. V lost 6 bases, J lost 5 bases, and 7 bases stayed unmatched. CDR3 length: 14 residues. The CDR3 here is CASSLAGDVHEQYF. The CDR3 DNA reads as TGTGCCAGCAGCCTAGCGGGAGACGTCCACGAGCAGTACTTC.

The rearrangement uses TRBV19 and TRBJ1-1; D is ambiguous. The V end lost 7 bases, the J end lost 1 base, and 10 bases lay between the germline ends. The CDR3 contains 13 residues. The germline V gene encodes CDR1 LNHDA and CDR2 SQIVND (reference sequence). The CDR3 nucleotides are TGTGCCAGTAAACCGAGGGCGAACACTGAAGCTTTCTTT. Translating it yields CASKPRANTEAFF. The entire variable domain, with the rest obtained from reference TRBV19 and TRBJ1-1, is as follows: DGGITQSPKYLFRKEGQNVTLSCEQNLNHDAMYWYRQDPGQGLRLIYYSQIVNDFQKGDIAEGYSVSREKKESFPLTVTSAQKNPTAFYLCASKPRANTEAFFGQGTRLTVV.

CDR3 bases: TGCGCCAGCAGCCTCGGGACAGCCTACCAAGAGACCCAGTACTTC. Residues: CASSLGTAYQETQYF. The V and J genes are TRBV5-1 and TRBJ2-5; TRBD1 aligns across 7 bases. With 4 bases clipped from V and 0 bases from J, the junction kept 6 bases outside the gene matches. Germline V gene lookup returns CDR1 SGHRS and CDR2 YFSETQ. There are 15 residues in the CDR3.

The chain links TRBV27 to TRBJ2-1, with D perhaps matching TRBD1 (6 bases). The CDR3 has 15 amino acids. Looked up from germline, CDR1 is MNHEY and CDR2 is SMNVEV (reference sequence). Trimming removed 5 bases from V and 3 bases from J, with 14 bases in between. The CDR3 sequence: CASSVRGQYYNEQFF. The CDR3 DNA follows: TGTGCCAGCAGTGTCAGGGGTCAATACTACAATGAGCAGTTCTTC.

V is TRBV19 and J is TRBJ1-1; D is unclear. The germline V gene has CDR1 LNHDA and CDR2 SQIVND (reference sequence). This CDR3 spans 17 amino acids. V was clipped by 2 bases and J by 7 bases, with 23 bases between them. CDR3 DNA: TGTGCCAGTAGTATACGGCGGGTCTTCGGAAAGAACCTTGAAGCTTTCTTT. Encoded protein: CASSIRRVFGKNLEAFF.

CDR3 coding DNA: TGTGCCAGCATCACCTACCGACTCGTATCCACAGATACGCAGTATTTT. The encoded protein is CASITYRLVSTDTQYF. V and J are TRBV7-9 and TRBJ2-3; D unresolved. The CDR3 extends over 16 amino acids. V was shortened by 7 bases and J by 2 bases, with 19 bases between the two germline ends. CDR1 and CDR2 (germline): SEHNR, FQNEAQ (reference sequence). Complete variable domain (other parts from reference TRBV7-9 and TRBJ2-3): DTGVSQNPRHKITKRGQNVTFRCDPISEHNRLYWYRQTLGQGPEFLTYFQNEAQLEKSRLLSDRFSAERPKGSFSTLEIQRTEQGDSAMYLCASITYRLVSTDTQYFGPGTRLTVL.

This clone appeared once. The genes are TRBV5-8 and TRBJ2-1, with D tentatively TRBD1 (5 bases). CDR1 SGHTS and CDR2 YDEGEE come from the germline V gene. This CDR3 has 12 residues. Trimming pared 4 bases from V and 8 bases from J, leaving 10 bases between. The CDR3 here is CASSRTGYEQFF. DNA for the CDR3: TGTGCCAGCAGCCGAACAGGTTATGAGCAGTTCTTC.

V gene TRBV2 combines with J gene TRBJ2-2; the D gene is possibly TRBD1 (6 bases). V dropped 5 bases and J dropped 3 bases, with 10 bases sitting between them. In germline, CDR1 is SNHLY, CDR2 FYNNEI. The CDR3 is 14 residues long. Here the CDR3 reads CASSTRQDTGELFF. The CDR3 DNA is TGTGCCAGCAGTACCCGACAGGACACCGGGGAGCTGTTTTTT.

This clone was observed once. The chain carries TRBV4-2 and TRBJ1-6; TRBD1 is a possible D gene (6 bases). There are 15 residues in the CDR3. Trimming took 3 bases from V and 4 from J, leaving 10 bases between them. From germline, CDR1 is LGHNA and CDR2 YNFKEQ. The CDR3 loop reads CASSQPGHYNSPLHF. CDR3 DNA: TGTGCCAGCAGCCAGCCGGGACATTATAATTCACCCCTCCACTTT.

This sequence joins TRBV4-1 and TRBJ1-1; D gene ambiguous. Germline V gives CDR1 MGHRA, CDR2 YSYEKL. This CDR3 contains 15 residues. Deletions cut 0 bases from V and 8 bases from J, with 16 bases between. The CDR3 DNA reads TGCGCCAGCAGCCAAGATAGTTCGAGTCGCTTCGAAGCTTTCTTT. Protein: CASSQDSSSRFEAFF.

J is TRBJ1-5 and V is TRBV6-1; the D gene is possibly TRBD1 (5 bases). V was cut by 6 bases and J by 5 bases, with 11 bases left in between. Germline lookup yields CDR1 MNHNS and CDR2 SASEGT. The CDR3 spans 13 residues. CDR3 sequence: CASSIQGDQPQHF. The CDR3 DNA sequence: TGTGCCAGCAGCATCCAGGGCGATCAGCCCCAGCATTTT.

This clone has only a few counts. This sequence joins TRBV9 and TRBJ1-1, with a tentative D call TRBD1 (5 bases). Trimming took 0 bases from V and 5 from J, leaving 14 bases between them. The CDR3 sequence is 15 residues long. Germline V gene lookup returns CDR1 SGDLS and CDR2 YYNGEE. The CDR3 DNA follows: TGTGCCAGCAGCGTAGCCGTGCAGGGTGAGACTGAAGCTTTCTTT. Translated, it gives CASSVAVQGETEAFF.

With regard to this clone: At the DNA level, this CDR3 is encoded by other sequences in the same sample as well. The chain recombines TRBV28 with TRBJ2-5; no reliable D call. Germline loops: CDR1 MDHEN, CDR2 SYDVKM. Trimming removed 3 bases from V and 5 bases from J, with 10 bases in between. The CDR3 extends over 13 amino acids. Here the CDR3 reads CASSFGSRETQYF. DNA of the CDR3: TGTGCCAGCAGTTTTGGTTCCCGGGAGACCCAGTACTTC.